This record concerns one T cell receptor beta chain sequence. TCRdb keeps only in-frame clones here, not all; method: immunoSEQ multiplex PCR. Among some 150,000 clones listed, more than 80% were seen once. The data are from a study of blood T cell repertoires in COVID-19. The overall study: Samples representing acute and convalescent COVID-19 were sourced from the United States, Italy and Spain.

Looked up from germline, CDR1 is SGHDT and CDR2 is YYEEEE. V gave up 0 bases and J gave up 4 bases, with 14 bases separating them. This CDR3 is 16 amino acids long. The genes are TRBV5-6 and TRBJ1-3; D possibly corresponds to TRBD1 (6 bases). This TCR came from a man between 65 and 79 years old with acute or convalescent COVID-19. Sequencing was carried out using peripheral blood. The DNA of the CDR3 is TGTGCCAGCAGCTTGGAGGGGGGGCGAAGAGGAAACACCATATATTTT. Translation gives CASSLEGGRRGNTIYF.